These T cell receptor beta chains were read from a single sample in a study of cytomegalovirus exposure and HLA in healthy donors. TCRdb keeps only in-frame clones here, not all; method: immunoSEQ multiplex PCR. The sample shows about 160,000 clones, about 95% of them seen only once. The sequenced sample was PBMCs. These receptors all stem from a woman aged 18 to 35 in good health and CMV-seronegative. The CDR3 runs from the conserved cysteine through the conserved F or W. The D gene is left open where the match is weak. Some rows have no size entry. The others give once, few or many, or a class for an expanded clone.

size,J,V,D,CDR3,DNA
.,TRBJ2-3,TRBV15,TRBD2,CATSRDPAGGNTDTQYF,TGTGCCACCAGCAGAGATCCGGCGGGGGGTAACACAGATACGCAGTATTTT
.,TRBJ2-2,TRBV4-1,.,CASSHHPRGPEEVTGELFF,TGCGCCAGCAGCCATCACCCGCGGGGCCCTGAGGAGGTCACCGGGGAGCTGTTTTTT
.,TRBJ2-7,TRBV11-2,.,CASSLTGAYEQYF,TGTGCCAGCAGCTTAACGGGGGCCTACGAGCAGTACTTC
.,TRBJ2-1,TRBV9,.,CASSKWDNIGNEQFF,TGTGCCAGCAGCAAGTGGGACAACATAGGCAATGAGCAGTTCTTC
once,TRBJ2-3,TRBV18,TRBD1,CASSPLGTGGDTQYF,TGTGCCAGCTCACCACTAGGGACAGGCGGGGATACGCAGTATTTT
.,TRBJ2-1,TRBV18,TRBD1,CASSPGQGWNNEQFF,TGTGCCAGCTCACCCGGACAGGGTTGGAACAATGAGCAGTTCTTC
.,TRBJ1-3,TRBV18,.,CASSPDSGNTIYF,TGTGCCAGCTCACCCGACAGCGGAAACACCATATATTTT
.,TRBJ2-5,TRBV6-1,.,CASSENRVKETQYF,TGTGCCAGCAGTGAGAACAGGGTAAAAGAGACCCAGTACTTC
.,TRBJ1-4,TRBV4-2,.,CASSGRVTQGDEKLFF,TGTGCCAGCAGCGGGCGAGTAACACAGGGCGATGAAAAACTGTTTTTT
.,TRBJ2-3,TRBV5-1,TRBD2,CASSLIGGGITDTQYF,TGCGCCAGCAGCTTGATCGGCGGGGGGATTACAGATACGCAGTATTTT
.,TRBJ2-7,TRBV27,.,CASSYQVSSYEQYF,TGTGCCAGCAGTTACCAGGTTTCCAGCTACGAGCAGTACTTC
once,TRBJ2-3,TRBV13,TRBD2,CASSLAGGPGDTQYF,TGTGCCAGCAGCTTAGCGGGGGGGCCTGGAGATACGCAGTATTTT
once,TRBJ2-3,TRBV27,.,CASSSSPADTQYF,TGTGCCAGCAGTTCCTCCCCAGCAGATACGCAGTATTTT
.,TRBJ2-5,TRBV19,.,CASMSRQETQYF,TGTGCCAGTATGTCGCGACAAGAGACCCAGTACTTC
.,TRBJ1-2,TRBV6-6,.,CASSYPQGDYGYTF,TGTGCCAGCAGTTACCCACAGGGAGACTATGGCTACACCTTC